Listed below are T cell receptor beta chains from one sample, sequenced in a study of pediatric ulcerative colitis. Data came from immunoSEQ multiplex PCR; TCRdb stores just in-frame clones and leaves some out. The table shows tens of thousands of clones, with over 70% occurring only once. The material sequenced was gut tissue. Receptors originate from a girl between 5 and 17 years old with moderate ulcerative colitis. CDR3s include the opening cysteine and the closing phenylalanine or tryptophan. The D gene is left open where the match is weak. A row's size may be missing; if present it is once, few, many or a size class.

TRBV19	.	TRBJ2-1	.	TGTGCCAGTAGTAGAGGGTTCAGGACACTGGTTGGGGGTGAGCAGTTCTTC	CASSRGFRTLVGGEQFF
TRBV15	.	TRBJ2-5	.	TGTGCCACCAGCAGAGATCGGCCAGGGGAGGGAGAGACCCAGTACTTC	CATSRDRPGEGETQYF
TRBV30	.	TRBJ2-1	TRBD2	TGTGCCTGGAGTGTACAACTAGCGGGCCTAAGCTCCTACAATGAGCAGTTCTTC	CAWSVQLAGLSSYNEQFF
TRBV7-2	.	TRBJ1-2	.	TGTGCCAGCAGCCCTCGGGACGGTCGAGATGGCTACACCTTC	CASSPRDGRDGYTF
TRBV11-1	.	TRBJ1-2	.	TGTGCCAGCAGCTCGGGACCTCCAGGGGCTGGATTGGGCGGCTACACCTTC	CASSSGPPGAGLGGYTF
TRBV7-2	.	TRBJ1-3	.	TGTGCCAGCAGCTTAGAGAGTCCCTGGTCTGGAAACACCATATATTTT	CASSLESPWSGNTIYF
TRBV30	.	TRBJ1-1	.	TGTGCCTGGGACGGCACAGACATGAACACTGAAGCTTTCTTT	CAWDGTDMNTEAFF
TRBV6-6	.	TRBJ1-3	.	TGTGCCAGCAGTACCTCGGTTAGCTCTGGAAACACCATATATTTT	CASSTSVSSGNTIYF
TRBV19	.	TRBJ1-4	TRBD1	TGTGCCAGTAGTATGGGGACAGGGGATGAAAAACTGTTTTTT	CASSMGTGDEKLFF
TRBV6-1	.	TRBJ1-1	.	TGTGCCAGCAGTGAAGTAGTTGGAAAGGGCACTGAAGCTTTCTTT	CASSEVVGKGTEAFF
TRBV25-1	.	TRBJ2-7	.	TGTGCCAGCCAACCGGGAGCCTCAGTCTCCTACGAGCAGTACTTC	CASQPGASVSYEQYF
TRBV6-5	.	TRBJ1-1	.	TGTGCCAGCAGTACCAACAGGGTACGTACTGAAGCTTTCTTT	CASSTNRVRTEAFF
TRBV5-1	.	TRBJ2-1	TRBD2	TGCGCCAGCAGGAACGATCCTAGCGGGGGATACTACAATGAGCAGTTCTTC	CASRNDPSGGYYNEQFF
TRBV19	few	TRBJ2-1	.	TGTGCCAGGACCTCCCGGGGTTTGGACAATGAGCAGTTCTTC	CARTSRGLDNEQFF
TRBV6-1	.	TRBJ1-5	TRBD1	TGTGCCAGCCGGGACAGGGAAGGGAGCAATCAGCCCCAGCATTTT	CASRDREGSNQPQHF
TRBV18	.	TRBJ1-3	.	TGTGCCAGCTCACCCAATAGACTAGGTGGAACTGGAAACACCATATATTTT	CASSPNRLGGTGNTIYF
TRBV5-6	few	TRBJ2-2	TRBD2	TGTGCCAGCAGCCGTTATAGCGGGGGCAACACCGGGGAGCTGTTTTTT	CASSRYSGGNTGELFF
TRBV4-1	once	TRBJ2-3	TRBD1	TGCGCCAGCAGCCAAGAAGGGGACAGTAGCACAGATACGCAGTATTTT	CASSQEGDSSTDTQYF
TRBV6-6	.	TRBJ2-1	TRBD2	TGTGCCAGCTCTAGCGGGAGTCTAAATGAGCAGTTCTTC	CASSSGSLNEQFF
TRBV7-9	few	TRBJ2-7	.	TGTGCCAGCAGCTTTAATCCGGGGGCCTACGAGCAGTACTTC	CASSFNPGAYEQYF
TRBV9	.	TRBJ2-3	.	TGTGCCAGCAGCGCCCCAACCAGAGATACGCAGTATTTT	CASSAPTRDTQYF
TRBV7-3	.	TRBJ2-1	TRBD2	TGTGCCAGCAGCAGGAGCGGGACGTTCGAGTACAATGAGCAGTTCTTC	CASSRSGTFEYNEQFF
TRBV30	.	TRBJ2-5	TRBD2	TGTGCCTGGAGTGTATCGGGCCTGGCGGGGGGGCTGGAGACCCAGTACTTC	CAWSVSGLAGGLETQYF
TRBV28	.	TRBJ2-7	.	TGTGCCAGCCTGGCGGCGAACTCCTACGAGCAGTACTTC	CASLAANSYEQYF
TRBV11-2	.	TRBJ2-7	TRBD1	TGTGCCAGCAGCTTAGATCCTACCGGGACAGGTGCTACCTACGAGCAGTACTTC	CASSLDPTGTGATYEQYF
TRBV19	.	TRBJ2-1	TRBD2	TGTGCCAGTAGTATCCAAGCGGGAGTCAATGAGCAGTTCTTC	CASSIQAGVNEQFF
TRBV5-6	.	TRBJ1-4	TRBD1	TGTGCCAGCAGCCTCTACAGGGGATCGACTGAAAAACTGTTTTTT	CASSLYRGSTEKLFF
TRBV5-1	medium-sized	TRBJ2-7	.	TGCGCCAGCAGCATGGACACTTCCTACGAGCAGTACTTC	CASSMDTSYEQYF
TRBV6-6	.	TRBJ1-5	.	TGTGCCAGCAGTTACTTGGGTAATCAGCCCCAGCATTTT	CASSYLGNQPQHF
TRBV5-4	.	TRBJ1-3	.	TGTGCCAGCAGCCCCTCAGCTGGGACTGGAAACACCATATATTTT	CASSPSAGTGNTIYF
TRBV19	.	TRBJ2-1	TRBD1	TGTGCCAGTAGTCAGACAGGGATTGTGATCTACAATGAGCAGTTCTTC	CASSQTGIVIYNEQFF
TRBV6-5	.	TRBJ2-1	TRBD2	TGTGCCAGCAGTTACGGCGGGGGTACATCGAAGTTCTTC	CASSYGGGTSKFF
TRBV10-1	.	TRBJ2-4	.	TGCGCCAGCAGTGATGTGACTAGTGGGAACATTCAGTACTTC	CASSDVTSGNIQYF
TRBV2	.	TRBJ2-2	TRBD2	TGTGCCAGCAGTTATCGACCGGGACTAGCGGGAGAAGAAACCGGGGAGCTGTTTTTT	CASSYRPGLAGEETGELFF
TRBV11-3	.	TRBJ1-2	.	TGTGCCAGCAGCTTAGTCACGGACGCCTATGGCTACACCTTC	CASSLVTDAYGYTF
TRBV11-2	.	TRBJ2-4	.	TGTGCCAGCAGCCCGGGACTAGCCAAAAACATTCAGTACTTC	CASSPGLAKNIQYF
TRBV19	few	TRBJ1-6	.	TGTGCCAGTAGTATCGGCCGGACGGTATCACCCCTCCACTTT	CASSIGRTVSPLHF
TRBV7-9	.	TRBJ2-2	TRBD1	TGTGCCAGCAGCTCCGGACAGGGGGACACCGGGGAGCTGTTTTTT	CASSSGQGDTGELFF
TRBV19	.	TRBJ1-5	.	TGTGCCAGTAATCGGTATACCGGACAGCCCCAGCATTTT	CASNRYTGQPQHF
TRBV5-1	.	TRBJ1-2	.	TGCGCCAGCAGCTTGGCCGAAGGAACAGGGAAGGTGGGTGGCTACACCTTC	CASSLAEGTGKVGGYTF